Below are 14 T cell receptor beta chains sequenced from a single sample in a study of shared clonotypes between healthy human individuals. Only in-frame clones appear in the TCRdb table, and some are missing; sequencing was by immunoSEQ multiplex PCR. Of some 2.3 million clones in the sample, 90% to 95% were seen once. Sample: naive CD4+ T cells from PBMCs. The sample's subset: CD45RA+ positively selected. These receptor sequences come from a man aged 18 to 29 in good health. Some clones in this sample may be carry-over from other donors' samples.

V is TRBV19 and J is TRBJ2-3, with a weak D call TRBD1 (6 bases). The CDR3 has 13 amino acids. Germline CDR1 and CDR2: LNHDA and SQIVND (reference sequence). V was cut by 4 bases and J by 3 bases, with 8 bases left in between. This chain's CDR3 is CASSKTGTDTQYF. The CDR3 DNA reads TGTGCCAGTAGTAAAACAGGGACAGATACGCAGTATTTT. The variable domain in full, completed from reference TRBV19 and TRBJ2-3, reads DGGITQSPKYLFRKEGQNVTLSCEQNLNHDAMYWYRQDPGQGLRLIYYSQIVNDFQKGDIAEGYSVSREKKESFPLTVTSAQKNPTAFYLCASSKTGTDTQYFGPGTRLTVL.

The chain has TRBV28 and TRBJ2-3; D gene unclear. Germline loops: CDR1 MDHEN, CDR2 SYDVKM. The CDR3 consists of 14 residues. V gave up 4 bases and J gave up 2 bases, with 10 bases separating them. The CDR3 region is CASSWQSLTDTQYF. The DNA for the CDR3 is TGTGCCAGCAGTTGGCAGTCTCTCACAGATACGCAGTATTTT.

The chain carries TRBV6-5 and TRBJ2-2; D is perhaps TRBD2 (6 bases). Deletions cut 6 bases from V and 4 bases from J, with 12 bases between. The CDR3 runs 14 residues. CDR1 is MNHEY and CDR2 is SVGAGI in the germline V gene. CDR3 nucleotide sequence: TGTGCCAGCAGACGGGACTCGCTCACCGGGGAGCTGTTTTTT. Residues: CASRRDSLTGELFF.

J is TRBJ2-7 and V is TRBV6-5, with 10 bases identical to TRBD2. V was clipped by 6 bases and J by 3 bases; unmatched bases: 8. The length of the CDR3 is 15 residues. Germline CDR1 reads MNHEY; CDR2 reads SVGAGI. CDR3: CASRGGTSAFYEQYF. The DNA for the CDR3 is TGTGCCAGCAGGGGAGGGACTAGCGCCTTCTACGAGCAGTACTTC.

The V gene is TRBV4-3, the J gene TRBJ1-2, with D possibly being TRBD1 (5 bases). There are 15 residues in the CDR3. Germline CDR1 and CDR2: LGHNA and YSLEER. V was shortened by 3 bases and J by 7 bases, with 18 bases between the two germline ends. Here the CDR3 DNA reads TGCGCCAGCAGCCACCAGAGGGGAGGATCTGGTGGCTACACCTTC. It yields the protein CASSHQRGGSGGYTF.

The CDR3 bases are TGTGCCAGCAGGGGCCCAGCGGGAGCCTACAATGAGCAGTTCTTC. It specifies CASRGPAGAYNEQFF. The V gene is TRBV11-1, the J gene TRBJ2-1; TRBD2 matches at 8 bases. There are 15 residues in the CDR3. Germline V gives CDR1 SGHAT, CDR2 FQDESV (reference sequence). V lost 6 bases and J lost 2; bases outside the gene matches: 6.

The rearrangement links TRBV30 to TRBJ2-1; a weak D match, TRBD2 (5 bases). V was pared by 3 bases and J by 0 bases, with 15 bases between. The CDR3 totals 16 residues. Germline values: CDR1 GTSNPN, CDR2 SVGIG (reference sequence). The CDR3 protein is CAWRGRYLSSYNEQFF. The CDR3 nucleotides are TGTGCCTGGAGGGGGAGATATCTGAGCTCCTACAATGAGCAGTTCTTC.

This CDR3 is CASSPQVSGNTIYF. The CDR3 DNA is TGTGCCAGCAGCCCGCAGGTCTCTGGAAACACCATATATTTT. The chain combines TRBV7-2 with TRBJ1-3, with D unclear. This CDR3 spans 14 amino acids. Between the trimmed V and J ends, which lost 5 bases and 0 bases, there was a span of 8 bases. The V gene's germline CDR1 is SGHTA and CDR2 FQGNSA.

V gene TRBV5-1 combines with J gene TRBJ2-7; D is uncertain. Germline V gives CDR1 SGHRS, CDR2 YFSETQ. V was clipped by 0 bases and J by 6 bases, with 10 bases between them. The CDR3 length is 13 residues. The DNA of the CDR3 is TGCGCCAGCAGCTTGGCCTTGACGGGCGAGCAGTACTTC. Its translation is CASSLALTGEQYF. Variable domain in full (rest from reference TRBV5-1 and TRBJ2-7): KAGVTQTPRYLIKTRGQQVTLSCSPISGHRSVSWYQQTPGQGLQFLFEYFSETQRNKGNFPGRFSGRQFSNSRSEMNVSTLELGDSALYLCASSLALTGEQYFGPGTRLTVT.

The rearrangement links TRBV7-8 to TRBJ1-1; 8 bases are a match to TRBD1. V lost 5 bases and J lost 5; bases outside the gene matches: 7. Germline CDR1 and CDR2: SGHVS and FQNEAQ. The length of the CDR3 is 14 residues. DNA for the CDR3: TGTGCCAGCAGCATCAGACAGGGGAGGACTGAAGCTTTCTTT. Its protein is CASSIRQGRTEAFF.

V is TRBV6-1 and J is TRBJ2-7; TRBD2 agrees at 7 bases. There are 14 residues in the CDR3. Germline V CDR1 and CDR2: MNHNS, SASEGT. With 8 bases clipped from V and 4 bases from J, the junction kept 11 bases outside the gene matches. The CDR3 loop reads CASQKAGERYEQYF. The DNA for the CDR3 is TGTGCCAGCCAAAAGGCGGGAGAGCGGTACGAGCAGTACTTC.

V is TRBV30 and J is TRBJ2-3; D not resolved. CDR3 length: 11 amino acids. CDR1 and CDR2 (germline): GTSNPN, SVGIG (reference sequence). Written as DNA, the CDR3 is TGTGCTATTTCCGACCCAGATACGCAGTATTTT. Encoded protein: CAISDPDTQYF.

DNA of the CDR3: TGTGCCACCAGCGGGGCGGGAGGGCCCTACGAGCAGTACTTC. It specifies CATSGAGGPYEQYF. The rearrangement joins TRBV25-1 to TRBJ2-7; 9 bases match TRBD2. V was pared by 10 bases and J by 2 bases, with 9 bases of the junction left unmatched. Germline CDR1 reads MGHDK; CDR2 reads SYGVNS. This CDR3 comprises 14 residues.

The chain has TRBV2 and TRBJ2-2, with 8 bases matching TRBD2. Germline loops: CDR1 SNHLY, CDR2 FYNNEI. CDR3 length: 15 residues. Losses at the gene ends were 7 bases for V and 4 bases for J; bases not matched to a gene: 8. In DNA, the CDR3 is TGTGCCAGCAAGGTGACTAGCGCGACCACCGGGGAGCTGTTTTTT. Protein product: CASKVTSATTGELFF.